The entry below describes one T cell receptor (beta chain). This clonotype was observed many times. Its antigen is unknown. The record has no base qualities; no much larger clone is one base away. The V and J ends are trimmed by 5 bases and 7 bases, leaving 12 bases between them. The CDR3 covers 14 residues, taking in both the cysteine and the phenylalanine. Solely the CDR3 DNA is kept, with 42 bases framed from the first base. The germline V gene provides CDR1 MNHEY and CDR2 SVGAGI. Sequencer: Illumina HiSeq 2000. Multiplex PCR amplification was used to generate the TCR beta chain libraries. High-throughput sequencing was used to analyze the amplified TCR beta chain products. TCRdb reprocessed the public reads (quality trimming at Q25 with fastp, clone calling with MiXCR) and kept in-frame beta chains. Here each entry gathers all rows of one CDR3 protein and keeps the most common genes and DNA. Counted in this sample were 270,000 or so distinct CDR3 sequences; roughly 30% of them appeared once. Clones ranked in the top ten supply 1.1% of the sample.

The sample belongs to a study of breast tumors, draining lymph nodes, adjacent tissues (dated by TCRdb to the mid-2010s). In terms of the full investigation: The study compared TCR beta repertoires across tumor, adjacent nontumor tissue and axillary lymph nodes from breast cancer patients. The study aimed to assess the relationships and possible T-cell exchange between tumor, surrounding tissue and draining lymph node repertoires in human breast cancer. The study at large found these results: The conclusion that tumor T cells originate in lymph nodes was presented as consistent with a hypothesis rather than as directly demonstrated. Tumors showed preferential V and J gene usage, and their T-cell repertoire diversity fell below that of lymph nodes yet above that of nontumor tissue. The data were considered consistent with most tumor T cells being derived from the lymph node and subsequently expanding within tumor tissue. Tumor and nontumor tissue repertoires were found to be significantly more similar in luminal-like than in basal-like breast cancer.

The lymph node samples were taken from the axillary draining lymph nodes of breast cancer patients. Specimen: axillary lymph node tissue. The rearrangement joined TRBV6-5 to TRBJ1-6; a tentative D call is TRBD1 (6 bases match). This clonotype was sampled from a female donor with breast cancer. Some clones in this sample may be carry-over from other donors' samples. Here the CDR3 is given as CASSTEQGNSPLHF. The DNA sequence reads TGTGCCAGCAGTACCGAACAGGGAAATTCACCCCTCCACTTT.